Presented here are 31 T cell receptor beta chains from one specimen sequenced in a study of blood T cell repertoires in COVID-19 (dated by TCRdb to the early 2020s). Library prep was done by the immunoSEQ multiplex PCR assay. The table was pulled from immuneACCESS by TCRdb, which kept in-frame rearrangements only. Such tables lose some clones; where checked, under half of the loss comes from unresolved V genes, and the rest has no known cause. The sample includes under 150,000 clones, with roughly 83% observed a single time. Under 3% of the sample comes from the top ten. Material: peripheral blood. The receptors come from a man aged 25 to 40 with acute or convalescent COVID-19.

Worth noting for this clone: This sample includes further DNA sequences coding for the same CDR3. V is TRBV18 and J is TRBJ1-1; unclear D gene. The CDR3 extends over 13 amino acids. Germline CDR1 is KGHSH and CDR2 is LQKENI. With 6 bases removed from V and 1 base from J, the gap between germline ends came to 9 bases. For the CDR3, the DNA is TGTGCCAGCTCCTCTGACAAGAACACTGAAGCTTTCTTT. Its protein product is CASSSDKNTEAFF.

The chain uses TRBV15 and TRBJ1-4; D is undetermined. V was cut by 0 bases and J by 5 bases, with 10 bases left in between. CDR1 and CDR2 from the germline V gene are LNHNV and YYDKDF (reference sequence). This CDR3 is 15 amino acids long. The CDR3 bases are TGTGCCACCAGCAGAGATCGGCAGGAAAATGAAAAACTGTTTTTT. This sequence encodes CATSRDRQENEKLFF.

The rearrangement uses TRBV6-5 and TRBJ1-4; TRBD1 might be the D (6 bases). V was shortened by 4 bases and J by 4 bases, with 10 bases between the two germline ends. This CDR3 contains 14 residues. The germline V gene has CDR1 MNHEY and CDR2 SVGAGI. CDR3 DNA: TGTGCCAGCAGTTTGTCGGGACATAATGAAAAACTGTTTTTT. Translating gives CASSLSGHNEKLFF.

The chain has TRBV6-2 or TRBV6-3 and TRBJ2-3, with D hard to call. V was pared by 5 bases and J by 4 bases, with 10 bases between. Looked up from germline, CDR1 is MNHEY and CDR2 is SVGEGT. This CDR3 is 13 amino acids long. CDR3 nucleotide sequence: TGTGCCAGCAGTACCTTCTACGCAGATACGCAGTATTTT. It translates to CASSTFYADTQYF.

Here the CDR3 DNA reads TGTGCCAGCACACGCAGGGTGTCTAACTATGGCTACACCTTC. It yields the protein CASTRRVSNYGYTF. The chain recombines TRBV2 with TRBJ1-2; TRBD1 is a possible D gene (5 bases). Germline V gives CDR1 SNHLY, CDR2 FYNNEI. Trimming removed 7 bases at V and 0 bases at J, with 12 bases between. The CDR3 has 14 residues.

The CDR3 loop reads CASSPRRGEQFF. DNA for the CDR3: TGTGCCAGCAGTCCTAGGCGTGGTGAGCAGTTCTTC. J is TRBJ2-1 and V is TRBV2; no definite D call. V lost 5 bases to trimming and J lost 9 bases, with 11 bases between them. Germline lookup yields CDR1 SNHLY and CDR2 FYNNEI. The CDR3 is 12 residues long. The full variable domain, completed using reference TRBV2 and TRBJ2-1, is EPEVTQTPSHQVTQMGQEVILRCVPISNHLYFYWYRQILGQKVEFLVSFYNNEISEKSEIFDDQFSVERPDGSNFTLKIRSTKLEDSAMYFCASSPRRGEQFFGPGTRLTVL.

The table lists this clone with a count of one. The chain combines TRBV2 with TRBJ1-1; 7 bases agree with TRBD1. From germline, CDR1 is SNHLY and CDR2 FYNNEI. The trim removed 10 bases at V and 0 bases at J, leaving 5 bases unmatched. The CDR3 contains 13 residues. The CDR3 DNA is TGTGCCACGAGGGGACAGCTGAACACTGAAGCTTTCTTT. Translating gives CATRGQLNTEAFF.

The chain couples TRBV30 to TRBJ2-7; a possible D gene is TRBD2 (5 bases). The CDR3 consists of 12 residues. V was shortened by 5 bases and J by 0 bases, with 8 bases between the two germline ends. CDR1 is GTSNPN and CDR2 is SVGIG in the germline V gene (reference sequence). This CDR3 reads CAWAGSSYEQYF. Here the CDR3 DNA reads TGTGCCTGGGCGGGTTCCTCCTACGAGCAGTACTTC.

J is TRBJ2-7 and V is TRBV6-2 or TRBV6-3, with D perhaps matching TRBD1 (6 bases). V gave up 2 bases and J gave up 4 bases, with 15 bases separating them. Germline CDR1 MNHEY, CDR2 SVGEGT. CDR3 length equals 15 residues. As DNA, the CDR3 is TGTGCCAGCAGTTACGCGGCAGGGGTGAGGTACGAGCAGTACTTC. It codes for CASSYAAGVRYEQYF.

The chain employs TRBV28 and TRBJ2-4; no clear D gene. Trimming stripped 6 bases from V and 0 bases from J, with 9 bases between. Germline V CDR1 and CDR2: MDHEN, SYDVKM. This CDR3 region has 14 residues. CDR3 nucleotide sequence: TGTGCCAGCAGCTCAGTGCTAGCCAAAAACATTCAGTACTTC. Residues: CASSSVLAKNIQYF.

The chain employs TRBV6-6 and TRBJ1-6; maybe TRBD1 (6 bases). Germline V gives CDR1 MNHNY, CDR2 SVGAGI (reference sequence). The V and J ends lost 5 bases and 8 bases respectively, with 19 bases between them. The CDR3 runs 16 residues. CDR3 sequence: CASSPRGGQGYSPLHF. DNA of the CDR3: TGTGCCAGCAGTCCACGTGGGGGACAAGGATATTCACCCCTCCACTTT.

This rearrangement joins TRBV19 to TRBJ2-1; 8 positions agree with TRBD1. Trimming removed 3 bases from V and 8 bases from J; junction bases left unmatched: 9. This CDR3 spans 15 amino acids. Germline V gene data show CDR1 as LNHDA and CDR2 as SQIVND (reference sequence). The chain's CDR3 is CASSISDRASYEQFF. In DNA, the CDR3 is TGTGCCAGTAGTATCTCGGACAGGGCTTCTTATGAGCAGTTCTTC.

This clone was seen more than once but under ten times. The chain joins TRBV5-6 to TRBJ2-5; 10 nucleotides match TRBD2. J was trimmed by 7 bases and V by 0 bases; bases with no gene match: 12. The germline V gene encodes CDR1 SGHDT and CDR2 YYEEEE. CDR3 size: 17 residues. The CDR3 sequence is CASSLGAGASGSGTQYF. The CDR3 DNA sequence: TGTGCCAGCAGCTTGGGCGCCGGGGCTAGCGGGAGCGGGACCCAGTACTTC. Drawing the rest from reference TRBV5-6 and TRBJ2-5, the complete variable domain is DAGVTQSPTHLIKTRGQQVTLRCSPKSGHDTVSWYQQALGQGPQFIFQYYEEEERQRGNFPDRFSGHQFPNYSSELNVNALLLGDSALYLCASSLGAGASGSGTQYFGPGTRLLVL.

This clone showed up just a few times. The rearrangement uses TRBV7-2 and TRBJ1-2; 9 positions match TRBD1. J lost 4 bases, V lost 5 bases, and 2 bases had no gene match. Germline V lookup: CDR1 SGHTA, CDR2 FQGNSA. This CDR3 has 13 amino acids. The CDR3 here is CASSGQGPYGYTF. The DNA for the CDR3 is TGTGCCAGCAGCGGACAGGGGCCCTATGGCTACACCTTC.

The rearrangement uses TRBV5-1 and TRBJ2-1; TRBD2 agrees at 7 bases. Unmatched junction bases numbered 8, after V lost 0 bases and J lost 8 bases. Germline V gene sequence: CDR1 SGHRS, CDR2 YFSETQ. The CDR3 length is 15 residues. The CDR3 bases are TGCGCCAGCAGCTTGGTCGGGGGAGGGGAGCATGAGCAGTTCTTC. The encoded protein is CASSLVGGGEHEQFF.

The chain uses TRBV29-1 and TRBJ1-1; D is undetermined. Germline CDR1 reads SQVTM; CDR2 reads ANQGSEA. V was shortened by 7 bases and J by 0 bases, with 9 bases between the two germline ends. The CDR3 totals 12 residues. As DNA, the CDR3 is TGCAGCGCCGGGAGGTTGAACACTGAAGCTTTCTTT. As protein: CSAGRLNTEAFF.

The rearrangement joins TRBV2 to TRBJ2-1; weak D call: TRBD1 (5 bases). Deletions cut 5 bases from V and 8 bases from J, with 10 bases between. Germline V gives CDR1 SNHLY, CDR2 FYNNEI. The CDR3 length is 12 residues. The CDR3 sequence: CASSSGLDEQFF. The CDR3 nucleotides read TGTGCCAGCAGTTCAGGGCTTGATGAGCAGTTCTTC.

The chain combines TRBV5-6 with TRBJ1-2, with 7 bases matching TRBD1. Germline-derived CDR1 and CDR2 are SGHDT and YYEEEE. The V segment lost 2 bases and the J segment 4 bases; nucleotides outside the gene matches: 8. There are 15 residues in the CDR3. Here the CDR3 DNA reads TGTGCCAGCAGCTTTTTGGCCGGGACAGCCTATGGCTACACCTTC. It translates to CASSFLAGTAYGYTF.

This clone was counted between two and nine times. The CDR3 spells CAWSVTGSDTEAFF. The DNA for the CDR3 is TGTGCCTGGAGTGTAACAGGGAGTGACACTGAAGCTTTCTTT. The chain couples TRBV30 to TRBJ1-1, with D perhaps matching TRBD1 (6 bases). This CDR3 is built from 14 residues. Trimming removed 0 bases from V and 3 bases from J, with 11 bases in between. CDR1 and CDR2 from the germline V gene are GTSNPN and SVGIG (reference sequence).

This clone appeared a few times. The J gene is TRBJ2-1, the V gene TRBV7-2; D possibly corresponds to TRBD2 (7 bases). The CDR3 runs 14 residues. Germline V lookup: CDR1 SGHTA, CDR2 FQGNSA. V lost 0 bases and J 9 bases, leaving 12 bases between the germline ends. The CDR3 here is CASSLAGGPSEQFF. CDR3 DNA sequence: TGTGCCAGCAGCTTAGCGGGGGGGCCGAGTGAGCAGTTCTTC.

The chain couples TRBV6-4 to TRBJ1-1; TRBD1 aligns across 7 bases. This CDR3 comprises 15 residues. The germline V gene has CDR1 MRHNA and CDR2 SNTAGT. V dropped 3 bases and J dropped 1; count of bases not matched to a gene: 5. For the CDR3, the DNA is TGTGCCAGCAGTGATTCAGGGACAGAGAACACTGAAGCTTTCTTT. Its translation is CASSDSGTENTEAFF.

On this clone: The same CDR3 arises from other DNA sequences in this sample as well. The V and J genes are TRBV7-9 and TRBJ1-1; D is ambiguous. V was pared by 4 bases and J by 0 bases, with 12 bases between. This CDR3 is 15 amino acids long. Germline loops: CDR1 SEHNR, CDR2 FQNEAQ (reference sequence). CDR3 nucleotides: TGTGCCAGCAGCTCCTCCCGCGGTCTGAACACTGAAGCTTTCTTT. Residues: CASSSSRGLNTEAFF. Supplemented by reference TRBV7-9 and TRBJ1-1, the full variable domain reads DTGVSQNPRHKITKRGQNVTFRCDPISEHNRLYWYRQTLGQGPEFLTYFQNEAQLEKSRLLSDRFSAERPKGSFSTLEIQRTEQGDSAMYLCASSSSRGLNTEAFFGQGTRLTVV.

The chain has TRBV3-1 (or the pseudogene TRBV3-2) and TRBJ1-1; TRBD1 aligns across 10 bases. V shed 4 bases, J shed 6 bases, and the junction held 11 bases outside the gene matches. Germline V gene sequence: CDR1 LGHDT, CDR2 YNNKEL (reference sequence). CDR3 length: 16 residues. CDR3 DNA sequence: TGTGCCAGCAGCCCAATTCCGGGACAGGGGATCGCTGAAGCTTTCTTT. Translating it yields CASSPIPGQGIAEAFF.

In this sample, this clone turned up once. V and J are TRBV18 and TRBJ2-7; TRBD1 matches at 7 bases. Germline assignment: CDR1 KGHSH and CDR2 LQKENI. This CDR3 contains 12 residues. V shed 3 bases and J 6 bases; nucleotides not matched to a gene: 2. CDR3 loop: CASSPDRAEQYV. CDR3 in DNA: TGTGCCAGCTCACCTGACAGGGCCGAGCAGTACGTC.

The rearrangement links TRBV2 to TRBJ2-2; 9 nucleotides align to TRBD1. This CDR3 contains 15 residues. V shed 7 bases and J 5 bases; nucleotides not matched to a gene: 8. Looked up from germline, CDR1 is SNHLY and CDR2 is FYNNEI. Here the CDR3 DNA reads TGTGCCAGCAAGCCGGGACAGGGTGGTACCGGGGAGCTGTTTTTT. Protein product: CASKPGQGGTGELFF.

The table lists this clone with a few counts. This chain joins TRBV3-1 (or the pseudogene TRBV3-2) and TRBJ1-1; D is unresolved. CDR1 and CDR2 (germline): LGHDT, YNNKEL (reference sequence). The CDR3 has 14 residues. The ends were cut back, 0 bases at V and 4 bases at J, with 9 bases in the middle. The CDR3 spells CASSQEAVPTEAFF. The CDR3 bases are TGTGCCAGCAGCCAAGAAGCGGTACCCACTGAAGCTTTCTTT.

This clone was found a few times. J is TRBJ2-2 and V is TRBV5-1; 7 bases are shared with TRBD1. The V and J ends lost 0 bases and 0 bases, in that order; junction bases with no gene match: 8. CDR1 is SGHRS and CDR2 is YFSETQ in the germline V gene. This CDR3 is built from 18 residues. CDR3 coding DNA: TGCGCCAGCAGCTTGGCCTGGTCAGGGGGATCGAACACCGGGGAGCTGTTTTTT. Translated, it gives CASSLAWSGGSNTGELFF.

The chain joins TRBV6-5 to TRBJ1-5; D call uncertain. V was trimmed by 6 bases and J by 3 bases, leaving 12 bases between them. CDR1 MNHEY and CDR2 SVGAGI come from the germline V gene. This CDR3 comprises 14 residues. The CDR3 is CASRAPGANQPQHF. The CDR3 DNA reads as TGTGCCAGCAGGGCCCCCGGAGCCAATCAGCCCCAGCATTTT.

The rearrangement joins TRBV4-2 to TRBJ2-1; TRBD2 agrees at 10 bases. There are 16 residues in the CDR3. The V gene end was trimmed by 5 bases and the J gene end by 10 bases; junction bases not matched to a gene: 14. In germline, CDR1 is LGHNA, CDR2 YNFKEQ. CDR3 DNA sequence: TGTGCCAGCAGCGCAAGCCAGCGGGAGGGCGCTCGGGAGCAGTTCTTC. This translates into CASSASQREGAREQFF.

J is TRBJ1-2 and V is TRBV7-2; D remains ambiguous. V lost 2 bases and J 2 bases, leaving 9 bases between the germline ends. The CDR3 spans 14 residues. The germline V gene has CDR1 SGHTA and CDR2 FQGNSA. The CDR3 protein is CASSLKEVNYGYTF. The CDR3 coding sequence is TGTGCCAGCAGCTTAAAAGAGGTGAACTATGGCTACACCTTC. The entire variable domain, with the rest obtained from reference TRBV7-2 and TRBJ1-2, is as follows: GAGVSQSPSNKVTEKGKDVELRCDPISGHTALYWYRQSLGQGLEFLIYFQGNSAPDKSGLPSDRFSAERTGGSVSTLTIQRTQQEDSAVYLCASSLKEVNYGYTFGSGTRLTVV.

The genes are TRBV6-1 and TRBJ1-4; 10 nucleotides align to TRBD1. The length of the CDR3 is 17 residues. CDR1 is MNHNS, CDR2 SASEGT, per germline. Germline trimming cut 2 bases from V and 3 bases from J; bases unmatched to any gene: 6. DNA of the CDR3: TGTGCCAGCAGTGAATTGGGACAGGGGTTGTCTAATGAAAAACTGTTTTTT. It translates to CASSELGQGLSNEKLFF.